These 11 T cell receptor beta chains came from one sample sequenced in a study of T cell changes during pregnancy in multiple sclerosis. Here immunoSEQ multiplex PCR was the method, and the copy in TCRdb shows in-frame clones only, minus some. The repertoire holds about 57,000 clones, about 89% seen once, with more than 1.5% in the top ten. Here the sequenced sample was peripheral blood, taken after pregnancy. These receptors came from a female donor with multiple sclerosis, enrolled in a pregnancy study.

The chain employs TRBV2 and TRBJ2-7; a possible D gene is TRBD2 (5 bases). Trimming shortened V by 7 bases and J by 3 bases, and 10 bases separated the two germline ends. The length of the CDR3 is 12 residues. Per germline, CDR1 SNHLY and CDR2 FYNNEI. CDR3 region: CASKSRVYEQYF. DNA for the CDR3: TGTGCCAGCAAATCGAGGGTCTACGAGCAGTACTTC.

J is TRBJ1-4 and V is TRBV27; 7 bases agree with TRBD1. Germline-derived CDR1 and CDR2 are MNHEY and SMNVEV (reference sequence). The CDR3 is 16 residues long. Trimming cost V 5 bases and J 8 bases; bases outside gene matches: 14. The CDR3 DNA follows: TGTGCCAGCAGTCCCCTGAGGGGGCGAGAGGAGGAAAAACTGTTTTTT. The encoded protein is CASSPLRGREEEKLFF.

The gene calls are TRBV28 and TRBJ1-1, with TRBD1 as a possible D gene (5 bases). Germline values: CDR1 MDHEN, CDR2 SYDVKM. With 3 bases removed from V and 6 bases from J, the gap between germline ends came to 17 bases. The CDR3 length is 15 residues. The CDR3 nucleotides are TGTGCCAGCAGTTTTCAGGGAGGATTCGTGTCTGAAGCTTTCTTT. As protein: CASSFQGGFVSEAFF.

The chain combines TRBV7-9 with TRBJ1-2, with 12 bases fitting TRBD1. Germline V CDR1 and CDR2: SEHNR, FQNEAQ (reference sequence). J was trimmed by 3 bases and V by 3 bases; bases with no gene match: 5. The CDR3 covers 16 residues. CDR3: CASSFGGTGGHYGYTF. CDR3 DNA: TGTGCCAGCAGCTTTGGCGGGACAGGGGGCCACTATGGCTACACCTTC. Based on the CDR3 plus reference TRBV7-9 and TRBJ1-2, the full variable domain is DTGVSQNPRHKITKRGQNVTFRCDPISEHNRLYWYRQTLGQGPEFLTYFQNEAQLEKSRLLSDRFSAERPKGSFSTLEIQRTEQGDSAMYLCASSFGGTGGHYGYTFGSGTRLTVV.

The genes are TRBV27 and TRBJ2-1; D perhaps matches TRBD1 (6 bases). The CDR3 is made up of 14 amino acids. Germline V gene sequence: CDR1 MNHEY, CDR2 SMNVEV (reference sequence). CDR3 sequence: CAISSNRDPNEQFF. In DNA, the CDR3 is TGTGCTATTAGTTCGAACAGGGATCCCAATGAGCAGTTCTTC.

The gene calls are TRBV7-9 and TRBJ1-4; a weak D match, TRBD1 (6 bases). This CDR3 contains 15 residues. Trimming took off 4 bases at V and 0 bases at J, with 9 bases between the two ends. Germline-derived CDR1 and CDR2 are SEHNR and FQNEAQ (reference sequence). The CDR3 sequence is CASSSWTATNEKLFF. In DNA form, the CDR3 reads TGTGCCAGCAGCTCCTGGACAGCAACTAATGAAAAACTGTTTTTT.

This clone was detected once. In DNA, the CDR3 is TGTGCCAGCAGCCCACGCCGGGCAGGTAGCGGGGGGGCAAGAGATACGCAGTATTTT. It translates to CASSPRRAGSGGARDTQYF. The chain combines TRBV11-3 with TRBJ2-3, with 11 bases lining up with TRBD2. This CDR3 spans 19 amino acids. After removal of 5 bases from V and 5 bases from J, the junction contained 18 bases not matched to a gene. Germline values: CDR1 SGHNT, CDR2 YENEEA.

In the case of this clone: One end of the junction does not line up with germline, which may come from a read error. The chain has TRBV2 and TRBJ2-7; 7 bases map to TRBD1. The CDR3 loop spans 12 amino acids. Germline V CDR1 and CDR2: SNHLY, FYNNEI. The CDR3: CASRPGQVLPVF. DNA for the CDR3: TGTGCCAGCAGGCCCGGACAGGTCCTTCCAGTCTTC.

In its sample, this clone was seen a few times. The V call is TRBV7-2, the J call TRBJ1-6, with 8 bases lining up with TRBD1. Germline V gives CDR1 SGHTA, CDR2 FQGNSA. CDR3 length: 15 residues. Unmatched junction bases numbered 6, after V lost 5 bases and J lost 6 bases. The CDR3 loop is CASSLGTGFNSPLHF. CDR3 coding DNA: TGTGCCAGCAGCCTCGGGACAGGCTTTAATTCACCCCTCCACTTT.

This clone was picked up a small number of times. The rearrangement joins TRBV7-8 to TRBJ2-5, with 12 bases fitting TRBD2. This CDR3 comprises 16 residues. Unmatched junction bases numbered 9, after V lost 5 bases and J lost 5 bases. Germline assignment: CDR1 SGHVS and CDR2 FQNEAQ. The CDR3 nucleotides are TGTGCCAGCAGCCACGAACTAGCGGGGGGCAGGGAGACCCAGTACTTC. Amino acids: CASSHELAGGRETQYF. The entire variable domain, with the rest obtained from reference TRBV7-8 and TRBJ2-5, is as follows: GAGVSQSPRYKVAKRGQDVALRCDPISGHVSLFWYQQALGQGPEFLTYFQNEAQLDKSGLPSDRFFAERPEGSVSTLKIQRTQQEDSAVYLCASSHELAGGRETQYFGPGTRLLVL.

V gene TRBV28 combines with J gene TRBJ2-1, with 9 bases aligning to TRBD1. V shed 5 bases and J 3 bases; nucleotides not matched to a gene: 11. The CDR3 spans 17 residues. Per the germline V gene, CDR1 is MDHEN and CDR2 is SYDVKM. The CDR3 bases are TGTGCCAGCAGTGGATCCGGGACAGGGTTTATCTACAATGAGCAGTTCTTC. This translates into CASSGSGTGFIYNEQFF.